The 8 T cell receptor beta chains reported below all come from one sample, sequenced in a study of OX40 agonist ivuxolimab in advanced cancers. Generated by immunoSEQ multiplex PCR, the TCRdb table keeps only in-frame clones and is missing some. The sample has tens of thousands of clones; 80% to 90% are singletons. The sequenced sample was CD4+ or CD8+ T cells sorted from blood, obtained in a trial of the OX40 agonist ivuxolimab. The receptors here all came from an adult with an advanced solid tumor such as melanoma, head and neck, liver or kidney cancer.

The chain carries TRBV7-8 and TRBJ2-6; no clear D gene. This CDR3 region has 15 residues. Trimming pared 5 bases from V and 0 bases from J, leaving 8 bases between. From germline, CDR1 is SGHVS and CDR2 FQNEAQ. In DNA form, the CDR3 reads TGTGCCAGCAGCCCACCCGACTCTGGGGCCAACGTCCTGACTTTC. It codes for CASSPPDSGANVLTF.

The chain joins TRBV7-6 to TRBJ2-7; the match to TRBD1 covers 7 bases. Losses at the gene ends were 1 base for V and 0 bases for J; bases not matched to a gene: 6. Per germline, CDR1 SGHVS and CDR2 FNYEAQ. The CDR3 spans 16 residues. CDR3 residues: CASSLVVAGGSYEQYF. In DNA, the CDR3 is TGTGCCAGCAGCTTAGTGGTGGCAGGGGGCTCCTACGAGCAGTACTTC.

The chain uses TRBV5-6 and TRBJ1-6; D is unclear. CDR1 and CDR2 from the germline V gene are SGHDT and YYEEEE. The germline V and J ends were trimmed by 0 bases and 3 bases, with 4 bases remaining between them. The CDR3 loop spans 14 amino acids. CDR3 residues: CASSLVSYNSPLHF. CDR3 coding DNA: TGTGCCAGCAGCTTGGTTAGCTATAATTCACCCCTCCACTTT.

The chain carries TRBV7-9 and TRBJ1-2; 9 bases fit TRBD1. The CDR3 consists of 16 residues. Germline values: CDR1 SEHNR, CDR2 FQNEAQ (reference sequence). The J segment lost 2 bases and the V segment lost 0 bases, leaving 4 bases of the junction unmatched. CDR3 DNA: TGTGCCAGCAGCTTAGCCGGACAGGGGAAAAACTATGGCTACACCTTC. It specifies CASSLAGQGKNYGYTF.

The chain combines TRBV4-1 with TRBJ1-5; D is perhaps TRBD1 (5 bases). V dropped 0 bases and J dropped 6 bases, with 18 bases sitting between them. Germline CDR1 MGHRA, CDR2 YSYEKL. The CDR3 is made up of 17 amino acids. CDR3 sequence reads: CASSQDPTGTLGQPQHF. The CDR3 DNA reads TGCGCCAGCAGCCAAGACCCGACCGGGACCCTAGGTCAGCCCCAGCATTTT.

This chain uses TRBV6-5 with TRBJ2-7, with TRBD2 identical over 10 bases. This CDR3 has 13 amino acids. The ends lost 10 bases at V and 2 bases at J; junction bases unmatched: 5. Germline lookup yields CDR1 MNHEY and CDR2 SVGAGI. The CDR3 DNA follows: TGTGCCACCATCGGGACTAGCGCCTACGAGCAGTACTTC. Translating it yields CATIGTSAYEQYF.

The CDR3 DNA reads as TGCGCCAGCAGCCAAGATGCTAGCGCATATACGCAGTATTTT. It translates to CASSQDASAYTQYF. V gene TRBV4-3 combines with J gene TRBJ2-3, with a weak D call TRBD2 (6 bases). V was trimmed by 0 bases and J by 7 bases, leaving 11 bases between them. Germline assignment: CDR1 LGHNA and CDR2 YSLEER. The CDR3 extends over 14 amino acids.

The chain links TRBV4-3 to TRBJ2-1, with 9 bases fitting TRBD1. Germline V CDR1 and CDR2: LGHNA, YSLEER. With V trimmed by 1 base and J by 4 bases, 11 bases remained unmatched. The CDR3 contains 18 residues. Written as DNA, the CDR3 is TGCGCCAGCAGCCAAGGGAGCGGAGGGGACAGGGTTTACAATGAGCAGTTCTTC. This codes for CASSQGSGGDRVYNEQFF.